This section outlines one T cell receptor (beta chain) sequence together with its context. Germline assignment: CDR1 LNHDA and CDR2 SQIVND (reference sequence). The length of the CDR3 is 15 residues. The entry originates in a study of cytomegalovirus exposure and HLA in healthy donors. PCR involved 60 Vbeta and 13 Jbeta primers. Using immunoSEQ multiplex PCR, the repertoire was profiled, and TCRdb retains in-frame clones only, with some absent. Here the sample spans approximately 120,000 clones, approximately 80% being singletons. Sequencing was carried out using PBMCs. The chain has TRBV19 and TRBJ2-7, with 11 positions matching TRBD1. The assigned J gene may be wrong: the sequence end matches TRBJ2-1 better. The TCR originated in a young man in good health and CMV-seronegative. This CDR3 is CASSLGGQGVHEQFF. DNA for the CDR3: TGTGCCAGTAGTCTCGGGGGACAGGGGGTCCATGAGCAGTTCTTC.